This passage covers 29 T cell receptor beta chains from one sample sequenced in a study of technical replicates of blood from four donors. The protocol was immunoSEQ multiplex PCR, while the TCRdb copy is restricted to in-frame clones and leaves out a portion. In the table there are 70,000 to 95,000 clones, approximately 94% of which are singletons. The sample was T cells isolated from PBMCs. The receptors were sampled from a human donor in good health.

The chain couples TRBV9 to TRBJ2-7; 11 positions agree with TRBD2. The CDR3 is made up of 17 amino acids. V lost 0 bases to trimming and J lost 7 bases; unmatched junction nucleotides: 12. Germline V gene lookup returns CDR1 SGDLS and CDR2 YYNGEE. CDR3 protein: CASSVGTSGSPGGEQYF. CDR3 bases: TGTGCCAGCAGCGTAGGGACTAGCGGGTCCCCGGGTGGGGAGCAGTACTTC.

The gene calls are TRBV28 and TRBJ2-1; a weak D match, TRBD1 (5 bases). The CDR3 is 12 amino acids. Germline loops: CDR1 MDHEN, CDR2 SYDVKM. V was clipped by 3 bases and J by 13 bases, with 13 bases between them. CDR3 in DNA: TGTGCCAGCAGTTTTCGACAGCCCTCTCAGTTCTTC. Translating it yields CASSFRQPSQFF.

The J gene is TRBJ2-7, the V gene TRBV28; no reliable D call. CDR1 and CDR2 (germline): MDHEN, SYDVKM. The CDR3 sequence is 14 residues long. Trimming took 6 bases from V and 2 from J, leaving 14 bases between them. CDR3 sequence (DNA): TGTGCCAGCAGAACATTAAAGTTGGCCTACGAGCAGTACTTC. Translating gives CASRTLKLAYEQYF.

The chain carries TRBV18 and TRBJ2-7; 9 nucleotides align to TRBD1. Germline V gives CDR1 KGHSH, CDR2 LQKENI. This CDR3 has 16 residues. V was pared by 0 bases and J by 2 bases, with 5 bases of the junction left unmatched. The CDR3 spells CASSPPGGDRAYEQYF. CDR3 DNA: TGTGCCAGCTCACCACCCGGTGGGGACAGGGCCTACGAGCAGTACTTC.

The chain employs TRBV18 and TRBJ1-4; no reliable D call. V lost 3 bases to trimming and J lost 0 bases, with 14 bases between them. The CDR3 is 17 residues long. The germline V gene encodes CDR1 KGHSH and CDR2 LQKENI. The CDR3 DNA reads TGTGCCAGCTCACCGAACTCGCTACAGACAACTAATGAAAAACTGTTTTTT. Its translation: CASSPNSLQTTNEKLFF.

The rearrangement uses TRBV30 and TRBJ1-1; D is undetermined. Germline V lookup: CDR1 GTSNPN, CDR2 SVGIG (reference sequence). This CDR3 contains 14 residues. V was cut by 4 bases and J by 3 bases, with 15 bases left in between. The CDR3 DNA follows: TGTGCCTGGATACGAGGGAAGGTCGACACTGAAGCTTTCTTT. It yields the protein CAWIRGKVDTEAFF.

This chain links TRBV9 with TRBJ2-1, with TRBD2 identical over 9 bases. CDR1 SGDLS and CDR2 YYNGEE come from the germline V gene. The V segment lost 2 bases and the J segment 0 bases; nucleotides outside the gene matches: 0. There are 15 residues in the CDR3. As DNA, the CDR3 is TGTGCCAGCAGCGTTAGCGGGAGCTCCTACAATGAGCAGTTCTTC. Its translation: CASSVSGSSYNEQFF.

This clone was observed a single time. The chain joins TRBV6-1 to TRBJ1-2; TRBD1 agrees at 8 bases. The germline gives CDR1 MNHNS, CDR2 SASEGT. The ends lost 7 bases at V and 2 bases at J; junction bases unmatched: 6. The CDR3 extends over 14 amino acids. The CDR3 region has the DNA TGTGCCAGCATGGCAGGGGGCTTGAACTATGGCTACACCTTC. It is translated as CASMAGGLNYGYTF.

This clone appeared a single time. The J gene is TRBJ2-2, the V gene TRBV19, with 8 positions matching TRBD1. This CDR3 spans 15 amino acids. The germline V gene encodes CDR1 LNHDA and CDR2 SQIVND (reference sequence). V lost 4 bases to trimming and J lost 0 bases; unmatched junction nucleotides: 1. CDR3: CASSTGQANTGELFF. The CDR3 DNA follows: TGTGCCAGTAGTACGGGACAGGCGAACACCGGGGAGCTGTTTTTT.

The V call is TRBV28, the J call TRBJ2-7; D is possibly TRBD2 (5 bases). CDR1 is MDHEN and CDR2 is SYDVKM in the germline V gene. V was shortened by 2 bases and J by 5 bases, with 10 bases between the two germline ends. The CDR3 consists of 13 residues. As DNA, the CDR3 is TGTGCCAGCAGTTTAAGAGGGTCCCACGAGCAGTACTTC. It is translated as CASSLRGSHEQYF. Drawing the rest from reference TRBV28 and TRBJ2-7, the complete variable domain is DVKVTQSSRYLVKRTGEKVFLECVQDMDHENMFWYRQDPGLGLRLIYFSYDVKMKEKGDIPEGYSVSREKKERFSLILESASTNQTSMYLCASSLRGSHEQYFGPGTRLTVT.

The chain employs TRBV28 and TRBJ1-1, with 7 positions matching TRBD1. In germline, CDR1 is MDHEN, CDR2 SYDVKM. This CDR3 contains 15 residues. The V and J ends lost 8 bases and 2 bases, in that order; junction bases with no gene match: 11. The CDR3 DNA is TGTGCCAGCCCCCCTAACAGGGGCGGTAACACTGAAGCTTTCTTT. This translates into CASPPNRGGNTEAFF.

V and J are TRBV18 and TRBJ2-7; 9 bases align to TRBD1. The V segment lost 8 bases and the J segment 2 bases; nucleotides outside the gene matches: 4. The germline CDR1 and CDR2 sequences are KGHSH and LQKENI. The CDR3 has 13 amino acids. In nucleotides, the CDR3 is TGTGCCAGCAAACGACAGGGGGCCTACGAGCAGTACTTC. This translates into CASKRQGAYEQYF.

The J gene is TRBJ2-2, the V gene TRBV6-1; TRBD2 agrees at 8 bases. V gave up 8 bases and J gave up 3 bases; unmatched junction bases: 5. The CDR3 consists of 14 residues. The germline V gene has CDR1 MNHNS and CDR2 SASEGT. The CDR3 protein is CASAPGGDTGELFF. The CDR3 DNA reads as TGTGCCAGCGCCCCCGGGGGGGACACCGGGGAGCTGTTTTTT.

This clone was observed a handful of times. DNA for the CDR3: TGTGCCAGCTCACCAAACGGCGGCCTGAGCTCCTACGAGCAGTACTTC. Protein product: CASSPNGGLSSYEQYF. J is TRBJ2-7 and V is TRBV18; D uncertain. The CDR3 is 16 residues long. V was clipped by 2 bases and J by 0 bases, with 14 bases between them. The germline CDR1 and CDR2 sequences are KGHSH and LQKENI. The full variable domain, in which reference TRBV18 and TRBJ2-7 provide the parts outside the CDR3, is NAGVMQNPRHLVRRRGQEARLRCSPMKGHSHVYWYRQLPEEGLKFMVYLQKENIIDESGMPKERFSAEFPKEGPSILRIQQVVRGDSAAYFCASSPNGGLSSYEQYFGPGTRLTVT.

This clone was counted a single time. The rearrangement links TRBV19 to TRBJ2-7; possibly TRBD1 for D (5 bases). The germline V and J ends were trimmed by 7 bases and 3 bases, with 16 bases remaining between them. Per germline, CDR1 LNHDA and CDR2 SQIVND (reference sequence). The CDR3 covers 14 residues. CDR3 bases: TGTGCCAGTAATCAGGGTGCCACCTACTACGAGCAGTACTTC. This codes for CASNQGATYYEQYF.

The V call is TRBV5-6, the J call TRBJ2-3; TRBD2 aligns across 12 bases. In germline, CDR1 is SGHDT, CDR2 YYEEEE. This CDR3 has 16 amino acids. Trimming took 2 bases from V and 2 from J; bases not matched to a gene: 3. In DNA form, the CDR3 reads TGTGCCAGCAGCTTACTAGCGGGAGGTCCCACAGATACGCAGTATTTT. Amino acid sequence: CASSLLAGGPTDTQYF. Looking up the rest from reference TRBV5-6 and TRBJ2-3 gives the full variable domain: DAGVTQSPTHLIKTRGQQVTLRCSPKSGHDTVSWYQQALGQGPQFIFQYYEEEERQRGNFPDRFSGHQFPNYSSELNVNALLLGDSALYLCASSLLAGGPTDTQYFGPGTRLTVL.

The J gene is TRBJ2-1, the V gene TRBV5-1; 10 positions match TRBD2. The CDR3 has 19 residues. V was pared by 0 bases and J by 0 bases, with 9 bases of the junction left unmatched. Germline values: CDR1 SGHRS, CDR2 YFSETQ. This CDR3 is CASSLEGLASYSSYNEQFF. The CDR3 nucleotides are TGCGCCAGCAGCTTGGAGGGACTAGCGTCATACAGCTCCTACAATGAGCAGTTCTTC.

The rearrangement uses TRBV28 and TRBJ1-1; D remains unclear. CDR3 length equals 11 residues. Germline values: CDR1 MDHEN, CDR2 SYDVKM. Trimming shortened V by 3 bases and J by 4 bases, and 3 bases separated the two germline ends. DNA for the CDR3: TGTGCCAGCAGTTTTCTCACTGAAGCTTTCTTT. This sequence encodes CASSFLTEAFF.

The chain combines TRBV6-6 with TRBJ2-3; 11 nucleotides match TRBD2. The trim removed 6 bases at V and 3 bases at J, leaving 2 bases unmatched. This CDR3 has 14 residues. Germline values: CDR1 MNHNY, CDR2 SVGAGI (reference sequence). Here the CDR3 DNA reads TGTGCCAGCAGGGGACTAGCGGTAACAGATACGCAGTATTTT. This translates into CASRGLAVTDTQYF.

The chain is built from TRBV7-3 and TRBJ2-7, with 7 bases lining up with TRBD1. The germline V gene has CDR1 SGHTA and CDR2 FQGTGA. CDR3 length: 13 amino acids. V lost 1 base, J lost 4 bases, and 1 base stayed unmatched. The CDR3 is CASSLNRGYEQYF. The DNA of the CDR3 is TGTGCCAGCAGCTTAAACAGGGGTTACGAGCAGTACTTC.

The chain employs TRBV9 and TRBJ1-2; D is perhaps TRBD1 (6 bases). The ends were cut back, 0 bases at V and 1 base at J, with 13 bases in the middle. This CDR3 region has 16 residues. Germline V CDR1 and CDR2: SGDLS, YYNGEE. In DNA form, the CDR3 reads TGTGCCAGCAGCGTAGAGGTCAGGGGCATTAACTATGGCTACACCTTC. It encodes CASSVEVRGINYGYTF. The entire variable domain, with the rest obtained from reference TRBV9 and TRBJ1-2, is as follows: DSGVTQTPKHLITATGQRVTLRCSPRSGDLSVYWYQQSLDQGLQFLIQYYNGEERAKGNILERFSAQQFPDLHSELNLSSLELGDSALYFCASSVEVRGINYGYTFGSGTRLTVV.

This chain connects TRBV7-6 to TRBJ2-7, with D possibly TRBD2 on 6 matching bases. The CDR3 is made up of 13 amino acids. V dropped 5 bases and J dropped 6 bases, with 14 bases sitting between them. Germline assignment: CDR1 SGHVS and CDR2 FNYEAQ. Here the CDR3 reads CASSGGTAREQYF. CDR3 DNA: TGTGCCAGCAGCGGGGGGACCGCTCGCGAGCAGTACTTC.

This clone was observed once. The genes are TRBV5-1 and TRBJ2-3; no reliable D call. Germline V gene data show CDR1 as SGHRS and CDR2 as YFSETQ. This CDR3 contains 14 residues. Trimming took off 3 bases at V and 2 bases at J, with 10 bases between the two ends. The chain's CDR3 is CASSWRQVTDTQYF. The DNA of the CDR3 is TGCGCCAGCAGCTGGCGACAAGTCACAGATACGCAGTATTTT.

This clone has a single count. The chain carries TRBV19 and TRBJ2-7, with 8 positions matching TRBD1. Germline lookup yields CDR1 LNHDA and CDR2 SQIVND (reference sequence). There are 15 residues in the CDR3. Trimming removed 0 bases from V and 4 bases from J; junction bases left unmatched: 5. The CDR3 reads CASSIDVRGLYEQYF. DNA for the CDR3: TGTGCCAGTAGTATAGATGTCAGGGGGCTATACGAGCAGTACTTC.

The V and J genes are TRBV7-8 and TRBJ1-2, with D unresolved. Germline V gene data show CDR1 as SGHVS and CDR2 as FQNEAQ. V was trimmed by 1 base and J by 4 bases, leaving 13 bases between them. The CDR3 runs to 15 residues. CDR3 sequence (DNA): TGTGCCAGCAGCTTAGACGTGGCACCTGCCTATGGCTACACCTTC. Residues: CASSLDVAPAYGYTF.

V is TRBV19 and J is TRBJ2-1, with 10 bases identical to TRBD2. Germline V lookup: CDR1 LNHDA, CDR2 SQIVND (reference sequence). Unmatched junction bases numbered 3, after V lost 7 bases and J lost 3 bases. The CDR3 has 14 amino acids. In DNA, the CDR3 is TGTGCCAGTACGCCTAGCGGGGGCTACAATGAGCAGTTCTTC. Amino acids: CASTPSGGYNEQFF.

V usage is TRBV6-5 and J usage is TRBJ1-1, with a tentative D call TRBD1 (5 bases). The germline V gene has CDR1 MNHEY and CDR2 SVGAGI. The CDR3 is made up of 14 amino acids. V lost 5 bases and J lost 3, with 13 bases in between. CDR3 amino acids: CASSEGPGDTEAFF. CDR3 coding DNA: TGTGCCAGCAGTGAGGGGCCGGGGGACACTGAAGCTTTCTTT.

The gene calls are TRBV5-1 and TRBJ1-6; D possibly corresponds to TRBD1 (5 bases). CDR1 and CDR2 (germline): SGHRS, YFSETQ. The CDR3 runs 14 residues. V gave up 5 bases and J gave up 7 bases, with 13 bases separating them. CDR3 DNA: TGCGCCAGCAGGGGGACGGCGGGAAATTCACCCCTCCACTTT. It translates to CASRGTAGNSPLHF.

This clone has just one count. This chain uses TRBV14 with TRBJ1-3; no clear D gene. With 4 bases removed from V and 1 base from J, the gap between germline ends came to 11 bases. Germline CDR1 is SGHDN and CDR2 is FVKESK. The CDR3 sequence is 15 residues long. CDR3 loop: CASSPSALSGNTIYF. CDR3 DNA: TGTGCCAGCAGCCCCTCCGCACTATCTGGAAACACCATATATTTT.